The T cell receptor beta chain described here comes from a study of blood T cells in healthy people across ages. General observations from the study: Donor CMV status was unknown, possibly confounding expanded clonotype changes. Researchers said unsorted PBMCs prevented a conclusive naive versus antigen-experienced comparison.

This CDR3 has 14 residues. Germline CDR1 is MNHEY and CDR2 is SMNVEV (reference sequence). V gave up 4 bases and J gave up 2 bases, with 12 bases separating them. At least 5.5 micrograms of total RNA were extracted per sample. For the second PCR, which ran for about 6 to 12 cycles, a sample-barcoded 5' primer and a J-beta primer mix were used. MiXCR was run by TCRdb on the 5' RACE reads, yielding one entry per CDR3 protein. The top ten clones hold 9% to 9.5% of a sample with some 760,000 distinct CDR3 sequences, approximately 25% of them seen once. This clonotype was detected a few times. Its antigen remains unknown. These sequences were also reported in another study, on T cells of mothers and their children.

The chain has TRBV27 and TRBJ2-7; tentative D call: TRBD1 (6 bases). This TCR came from a boy aged 10-17 years in good health. Sequencing was done on a sample of blood. The CDR3 nucleotides read TGTGCCAGCAGTTCCCACAGGGATACCTACGAGCAGTACTTC. It is translated as CASSSHRDTYEQYF.